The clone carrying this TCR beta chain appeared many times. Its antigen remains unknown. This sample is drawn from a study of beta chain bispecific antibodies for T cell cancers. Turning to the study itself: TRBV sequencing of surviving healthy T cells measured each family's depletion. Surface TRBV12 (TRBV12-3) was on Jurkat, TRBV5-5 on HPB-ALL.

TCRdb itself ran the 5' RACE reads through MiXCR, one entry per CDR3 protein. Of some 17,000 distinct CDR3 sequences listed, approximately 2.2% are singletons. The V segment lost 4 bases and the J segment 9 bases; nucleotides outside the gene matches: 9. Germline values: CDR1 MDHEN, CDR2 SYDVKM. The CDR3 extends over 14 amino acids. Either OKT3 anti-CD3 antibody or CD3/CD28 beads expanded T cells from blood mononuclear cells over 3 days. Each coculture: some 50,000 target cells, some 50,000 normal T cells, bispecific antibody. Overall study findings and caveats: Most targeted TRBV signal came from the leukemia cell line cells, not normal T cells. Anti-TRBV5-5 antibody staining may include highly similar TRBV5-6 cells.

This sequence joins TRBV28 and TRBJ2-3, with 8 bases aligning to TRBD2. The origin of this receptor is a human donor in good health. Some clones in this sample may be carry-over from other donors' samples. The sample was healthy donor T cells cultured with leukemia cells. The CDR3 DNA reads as TGTGCCAGCAGTTCATCCGGGGGGGCCTACACGCAGTATTTT. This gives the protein CASSSSGGAYTQYF.